The 2 T cell receptor beta chains below come from one sample, sequenced in a study of neurological immune-mediated disorders. TCRdb independently ran MiXCR on the 5' RACE reads; one entry per CDR3 protein. The top ten hold roughly 17% of the sample, which has fewer than 30,000 distinct CDR3 sequences, around 21% seen once. Sequenced sample: PBMCs. All receptors come from an older woman in good health.

This clonotype was counted many times. This CDR3 reads CASSPTLGEGNTEAFF. In DNA, the CDR3 is TGTGCCAGCAGTCCTACCTTGGGGGAAGGGAACACTGAAGCTTTCTTT. The chain recombines TRBV28 with TRBJ1-1; TRBD1 might be the D (5 bases). The germline V gene encodes CDR1 MDHEN and CDR2 SYDVKM. This CDR3 is 16 amino acids long. With 5 bases removed from V and 1 base from J, the gap between germline ends came to 17 bases.

This clonotype was detected ten times or more. The chain employs TRBV19 and TRBJ2-1; D possibly matches TRBD1 or TRBD2 (5 bases each). The V and J ends lost 10 bases and 4 bases respectively, with 11 bases between them. CDR3 length: 12 amino acids. Germline CDR1 is LNHDA and CDR2 is SQIVND (reference sequence). The CDR3 here is CATQWGYNEQFF. In nucleotides, the CDR3 is TGTGCCACGCAATGGGGGTACAATGAGCAGTTCTTC. Full variable domain (missing parts from reference TRBV19 and TRBJ2-1): DGGITQSPKYLFRKEGQNVTLSCEQNLNHDAMYWYRQDPGQGLRLIYYSQIVNDFQKGDIAEGYSVSREKKESFPLTVTSAQKNPTAFYLCATQWGYNEQFFGPGTRLTVL.